This TCR beta chain was observed in a study of immune evolution from preneoplasia to lung adenocarcinoma. Sequenced by immunoSEQ multiplex PCR; TCRdb stores in-frame clones only, minus some. This table holds under 5,000 clones, roughly 80% found once. This CDR3 region has 13 residues. The V gene's germline CDR1 is SNHLY and CDR2 FYNNEI. Trimming shortened V by 7 bases and J by 3 bases, and 11 bases separated the two germline ends. This TCR was sampled from a person aged 55-80 years with lung adenocarcinoma. The rearrangement links TRBV2 to TRBJ2-3; possible D gene TRBD2, 5 bases. The material sequenced was FFPE minimally invasive lung adenocarcinoma tissue. DNA of the CDR3: TGTGCCAGCAACTCGCGGGTTACAGATACGCAGTATTTT. Translated, it gives CASNSRVTDTQYF.